A single sample is the source of the 2 T cell receptor beta chains below, sequenced in a study of cytomegalovirus exposure and HLA in healthy donors. The primer mix had 60 Vbeta and 13 Jbeta primers. Repertoires were generated with immunoSEQ multiplex PCR, while TCRdb's copy carries only in-frame clones and drops some. This sample has around 100,000 clones, with about four fifths found just once. Sequencing was carried out using PBMCs. Every receptor here comes from a woman between 65 and 79 years old in good health and CMV-seropositive.

This rearrangement joins TRBV5-4 to TRBJ2-2, with TRBD2 as a possible D gene (6 bases). Germline assignment: CDR1 SGHNT and CDR2 YYREEE (reference sequence). Trimming pared 7 bases from V and 6 bases from J, leaving 19 bases between. The CDR3 sequence is 15 residues long. CDR3 region: CASAPPAGSSGELFF. CDR3 nucleotides: TGTGCCAGCGCCCCCCCGGCGGGATCGTCCGGGGAGCTGTTTTTT.

The chain employs TRBV7-2 and TRBJ2-1; 11 bases match TRBD2. Per the germline V gene, CDR1 is SGHTA and CDR2 is FQGNSA. Germline trimming cut 6 bases from V and 5 bases from J; bases unmatched to any gene: 9. This CDR3 is 16 amino acids long. The CDR3 bases are TGTGCCAGCAGGCGTACGCGACTAGCGGGGCACAATGAGCAGTTCTTC. Protein sequence: CASRRTRLAGHNEQFF.